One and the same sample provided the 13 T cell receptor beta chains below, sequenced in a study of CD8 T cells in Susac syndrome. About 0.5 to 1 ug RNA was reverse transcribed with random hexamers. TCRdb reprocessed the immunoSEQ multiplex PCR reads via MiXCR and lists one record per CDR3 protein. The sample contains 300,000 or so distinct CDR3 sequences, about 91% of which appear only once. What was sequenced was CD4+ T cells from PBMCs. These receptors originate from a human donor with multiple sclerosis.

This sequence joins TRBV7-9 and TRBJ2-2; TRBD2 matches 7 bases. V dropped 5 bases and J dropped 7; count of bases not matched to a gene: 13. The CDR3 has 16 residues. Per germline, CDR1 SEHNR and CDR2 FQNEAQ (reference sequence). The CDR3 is CASSPLGRAPYGELFF. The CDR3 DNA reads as TGTGCCAGCAGCCCCCTGGGGAGGGCCCCTTACGGGGAGCTGTTTTTT.

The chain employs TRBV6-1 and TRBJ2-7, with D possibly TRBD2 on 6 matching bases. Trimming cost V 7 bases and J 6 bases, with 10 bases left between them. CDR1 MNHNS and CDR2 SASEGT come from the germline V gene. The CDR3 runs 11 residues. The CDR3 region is CASTGGIEQYF. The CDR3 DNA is TGTGCCAGCACAGGAGGGATCGAGCAGTACTTC.

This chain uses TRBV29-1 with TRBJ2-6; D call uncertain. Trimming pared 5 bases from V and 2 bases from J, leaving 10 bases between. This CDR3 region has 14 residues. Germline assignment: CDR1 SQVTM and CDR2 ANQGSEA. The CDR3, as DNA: TGCAGCGTTTCCTTTGTTGCTGGGGCCAACGTCCTGACTTTC. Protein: CSVSFVAGANVLTF.

CDR3 DNA: TGTGCCAGCAGTTTCCGGGGTAGCAGCTCCGGGGAGCTGTTTTTT. It codes for CASSFRGSSSGELFF. This chain uses TRBV12-3 or TRBV12-4 with TRBJ2-2, with TRBD2 as a possible D gene (5 bases). There are 15 residues in the CDR3. Trimming took 3 bases from V and 6 from J, leaving 14 bases between them.

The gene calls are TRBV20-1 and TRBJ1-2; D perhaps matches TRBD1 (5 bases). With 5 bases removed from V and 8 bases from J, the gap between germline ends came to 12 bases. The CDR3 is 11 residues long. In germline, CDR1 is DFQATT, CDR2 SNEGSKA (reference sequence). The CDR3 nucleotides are TGCAGTGCTCGGGGGAGGGGCGGCTACACCTTC. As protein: CSARGRGGYTF.

This chain's CDR3 is CSVATPGQGRTGANVLTF. The CDR3 DNA reads TGCAGCGTCGCCACCCCGGGACAGGGTCGCACTGGGGCCAACGTCCTGACTTTC. The chain combines TRBV29-1 with TRBJ2-6, with 9 bases aligning to TRBD1. CDR3 size: 18 residues. The germline V gene has CDR1 SQVTM and CDR2 ANQGSEA. V lost 6 bases, J lost 2 bases, and 14 bases stayed unmatched.

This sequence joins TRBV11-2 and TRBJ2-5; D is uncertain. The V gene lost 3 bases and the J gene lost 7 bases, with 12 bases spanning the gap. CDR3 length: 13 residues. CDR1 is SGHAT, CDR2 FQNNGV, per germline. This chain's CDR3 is CASSLETLGTQYF. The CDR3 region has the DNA TGTGCCAGCAGCTTGGAGACTCTGGGGACCCAGTACTTC.

The CDR3, as DNA: TGTGCCAGCACCCCGGATGGGGACGGGGAGCTGTTTTTT. Its translation is CASTPDGDGELFF. This chain links TRBV12-3 or TRBV12-4 with TRBJ2-2; D unresolved. V shed 7 bases and J shed 7 bases, with 13 bases lying between them. The CDR3 is made up of 13 amino acids.

The CDR3 coding sequence is TGCAGCGATGGAGGGAAGCAAGATACGCAGTATTTT. The encoded protein is CSDGGKQDTQYF. The V call is TRBV29-1, the J call TRBJ2-3; the D gene is possibly TRBD2 (6 bases). Trimming removed 7 bases at V and 5 bases at J, with 13 bases between. The CDR3 totals 12 residues. From germline, CDR1 is SQVTM and CDR2 ANQGSEA.

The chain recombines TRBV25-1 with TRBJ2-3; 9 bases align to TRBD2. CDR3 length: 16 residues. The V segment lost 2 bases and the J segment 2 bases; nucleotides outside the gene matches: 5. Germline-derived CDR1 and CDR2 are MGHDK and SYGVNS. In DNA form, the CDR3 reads TGTGCCAGCAGTGAAAGGCCTAGCGGGGTCACAGATACGCAGTATTTT. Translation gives CASSERPSGVTDTQYF. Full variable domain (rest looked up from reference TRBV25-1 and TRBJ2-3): EADIYQTPRYLVIGTGKKITLECSQTMGHDKMYWYQQDPGMELHLIHYSYGVNSTEKGDLSSESTVSRIRTEHFPLTLESARPSHTSQYLCASSERPSGVTDTQYFGPGTRLTVL.

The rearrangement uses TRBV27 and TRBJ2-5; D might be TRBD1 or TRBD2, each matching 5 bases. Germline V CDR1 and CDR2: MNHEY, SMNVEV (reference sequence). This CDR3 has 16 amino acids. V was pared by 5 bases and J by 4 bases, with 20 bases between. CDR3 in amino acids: CASSLTGRNTGETQYF. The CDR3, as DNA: TGTGCCAGCAGTCTCACGGGACGTAACACGGGAGAGACCCAGTACTTC.

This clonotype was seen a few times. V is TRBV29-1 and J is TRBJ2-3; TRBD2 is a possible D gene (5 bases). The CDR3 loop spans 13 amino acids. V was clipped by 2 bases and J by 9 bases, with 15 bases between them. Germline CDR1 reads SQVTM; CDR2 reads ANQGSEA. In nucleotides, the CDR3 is TGCAGCGTTGAAACATCGGGTCGAGGGACGCAGTATTTT. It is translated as CSVETSGRGTQYF.

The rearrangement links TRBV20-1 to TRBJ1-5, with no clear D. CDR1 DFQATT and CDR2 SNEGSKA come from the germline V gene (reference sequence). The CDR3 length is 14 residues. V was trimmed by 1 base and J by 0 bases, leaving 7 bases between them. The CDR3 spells CSARGTTSNQPQHF. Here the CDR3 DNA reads TGCAGTGCTAGAGGCACCACTAGCAATCAGCCCCAGCATTTT.